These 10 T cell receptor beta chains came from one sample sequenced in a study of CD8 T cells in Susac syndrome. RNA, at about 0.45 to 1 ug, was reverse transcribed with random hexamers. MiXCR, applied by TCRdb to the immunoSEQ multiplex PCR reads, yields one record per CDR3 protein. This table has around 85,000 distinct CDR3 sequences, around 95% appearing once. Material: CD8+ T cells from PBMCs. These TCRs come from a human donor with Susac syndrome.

The CDR3 DNA follows: TGTGCCAGCAGCTTAATGGGGAATGAGCAGTTCTTC. Residues: CASSLMGNEQFF. The genes are TRBV7-3 and TRBJ2-1; no clear D gene. Trimming shortened V by 1 base and J by 7 bases, and 5 bases separated the two germline ends. CDR1 SGHTA and CDR2 FQGTGA come from the germline V gene. The CDR3 is 12 residues long.

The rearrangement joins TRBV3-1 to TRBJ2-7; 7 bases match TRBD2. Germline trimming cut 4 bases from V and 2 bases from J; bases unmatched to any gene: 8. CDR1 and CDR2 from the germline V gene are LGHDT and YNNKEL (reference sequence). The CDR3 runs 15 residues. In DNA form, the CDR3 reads TGTGCCAGCAGCCTCGCCGGGACTACCACCTACGAGCAGTACTTC. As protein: CASSLAGTTTYEQYF.

The CDR3: CASSPARGGGNEQFF. The CDR3 bases are TGTGCCAGCAGTCCCGCCCGAGGGGGTGGCAATGAGCAGTTCTTC. V and J are TRBV28 and TRBJ2-1, with a weak D call TRBD1 (6 bases). This CDR3 contains 15 residues. Between the trimmed V and J ends, which lost 5 bases and 6 bases, there was a span of 17 bases. The germline V gene has CDR1 MDHEN and CDR2 SYDVKM.

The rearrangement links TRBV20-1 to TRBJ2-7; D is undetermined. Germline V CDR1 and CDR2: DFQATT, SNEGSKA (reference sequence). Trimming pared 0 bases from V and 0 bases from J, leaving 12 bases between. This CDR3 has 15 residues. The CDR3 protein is CSARESGGFSYEQYF. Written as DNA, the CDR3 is TGCAGTGCTAGAGAATCAGGCGGATTCTCCTACGAGCAGTACTTC.

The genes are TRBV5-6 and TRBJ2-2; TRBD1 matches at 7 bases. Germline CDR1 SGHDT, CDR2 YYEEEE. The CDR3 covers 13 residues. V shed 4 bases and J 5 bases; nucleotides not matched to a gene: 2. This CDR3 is CASSRQGTGELFF. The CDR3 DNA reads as TGTGCCAGCAGCCGACAGGGAACCGGGGAGCTGTTTTTT.

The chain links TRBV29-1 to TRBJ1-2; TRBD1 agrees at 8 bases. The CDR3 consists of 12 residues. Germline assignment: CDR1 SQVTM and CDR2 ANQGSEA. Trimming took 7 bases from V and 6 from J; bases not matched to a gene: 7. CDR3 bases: TGCAGCGCCGGACAGGGAGGGGATGGCTACACCTTC. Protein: CSAGQGGDGYTF.

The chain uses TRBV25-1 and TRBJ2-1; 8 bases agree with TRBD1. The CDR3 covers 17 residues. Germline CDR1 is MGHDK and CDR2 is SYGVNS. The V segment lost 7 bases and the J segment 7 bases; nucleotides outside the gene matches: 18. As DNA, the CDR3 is TGTGCCAGCATCGGCCCCCGCCCGGACAGGGTCTGGAATGAGCAGTTCTTC. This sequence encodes CASIGPRPDRVWNEQFF.

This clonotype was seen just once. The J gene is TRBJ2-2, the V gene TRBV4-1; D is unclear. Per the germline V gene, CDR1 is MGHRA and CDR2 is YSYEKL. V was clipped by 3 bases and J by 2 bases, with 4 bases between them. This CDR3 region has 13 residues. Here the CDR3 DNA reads TGCGCCAGCAGCCAGTTTAACACCGGGGAGCTGTTTTTT. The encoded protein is CASSQFNTGELFF.

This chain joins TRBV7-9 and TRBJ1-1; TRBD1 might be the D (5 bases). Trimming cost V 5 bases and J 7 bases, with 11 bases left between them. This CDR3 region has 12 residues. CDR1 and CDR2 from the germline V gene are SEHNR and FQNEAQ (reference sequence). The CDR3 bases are TGTGCCAGCAGCCCAGGGCCTGTTGAAGCTTTCTTT. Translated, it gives CASSPGPVEAFF.

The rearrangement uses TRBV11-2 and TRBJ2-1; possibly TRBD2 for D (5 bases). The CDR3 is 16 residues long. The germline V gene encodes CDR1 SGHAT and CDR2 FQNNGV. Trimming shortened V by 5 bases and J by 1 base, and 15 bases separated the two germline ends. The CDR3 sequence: CASSPGGGGSYNEQFF. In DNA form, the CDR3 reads TGTGCCAGCAGCCCCGGTGGAGGCGGGTCCTACAATGAGCAGTTCTTC.